This T cell receptor beta chain comes out of a study of control samples from healthy donors and cancer patients. V shed 5 bases and J shed 7 bases, with 20 bases lying between them. The CDR3 runs 15 residues. CDR1 and CDR2 (germline): LNHDA, SQIVND (reference sequence). Libraries were prepared by immunoSEQ multiplex PCR; TCRdb keeps only in-frame clonotypes and omits some of them. The table lists around 83,000 clones, roughly 93% of them singletons. The V gene is TRBV19, the J gene TRBJ1-2, with D perhaps matching TRBD1 (5 bases). This receptor was obtained from a woman aged 40 to 50 with lung cancer. Source material: PBMCs. CDR3 coding DNA: TGTGCCAGTAGTCCCCGGGACGGTATTTTGCCTGGCTACACCTTC. Its translation: CASSPRDGILPGYTF.